A selection of T cell receptor beta chains follows, all from one sample in a study of hypomethylating agent response in myelodysplastic syndrome. Sequencing used immunoSEQ multiplex PCR; TCRdb keeps in-frame clones, though not all of them. The data hold thousands of clones, with about 80% observed a single time. This specimen consisted of bone marrow, obtained before or after starting hypomethylating agent treatment for myelodysplastic syndrome (not recorded which). The receptor source for this set is a human donor with myelodysplastic syndrome. Both conserved end residues are part of each CDR3. D genes are given only for firm matches. The size of a clone is reported for some rows only, either as once, few or many, or as a class for expanded clones.

CAISAASSQPQHF,TGTGCCATCAGTGCTGCCAGCAGTCAGCCCCAGCATTTT,-,-,TRBJ1-5,TRBV10-3
CASSKTGRGRKGDTQYF,TGTGCCAGCAGCAAGACAGGAAGGGGAAGAAAAGGAGATACGCAGTATTTT,-,-,TRBJ2-3,TRBV11-2
CASSYGTEVGTIYF,TGTGCCAGCAGTTATGGGACCGAGGTGGGAACCATATATTTT,-,-,TRBJ1-3,TRBV6-1
CASSPTESNQPQHF,TGTGCCAGCAGCCCAACAGAAAGCAATCAGCCCCAGCATTTT,-,-,TRBJ1-5,TRBV7-8
CASSPSGGGNTEAFF,TGTGCCAGCAGCCCGTCGGGAGGAGGGAACACTGAAGCTTTCTTT,-,-,TRBJ1-1,TRBV27
CASSSGQGIYEQYF,TGTGCCAGCAGTTCGGGACAGGGGATCTACGAGCAGTACTTC,-,TRBD1,TRBJ2-7,TRBV6-5
CASTNQTGINYGYTF,TGTGCCAGTACCAATCAGACAGGAATTAACTATGGCTACACCTTC,-,-,TRBJ1-2,TRBV19
CASSERGLGEPQHF,TGTGCCAGCAGTGAAAGGGGTCTCGGGGAGCCCCAGCATTTT,-,-,TRBJ1-5,TRBV2
CASSLSEEQYF,TGTGCCAGCAGTTTATCGGAAGAGCAGTACTTC,-,-,TRBJ2-7,TRBV27
CASSESGRIIYSNQPQHF,TGCGCCAGCAGTGAGTCGGGCAGGATTATCTATAGCAATCAGCCCCAGCATTTT,-,-,TRBJ1-5,TRBV10-1
CASSGYIGTGGDEQFF,TGTGCCAGCAGCGGATACATCGGGACAGGGGGTGATGAGCAGTTCTTC,-,TRBD1,TRBJ2-1,TRBV7-9
CSVVTRMSNEQFF,TGCAGCGTTGTAACCAGGATGAGCAATGAGCAGTTCTTC,-,-,TRBJ2-1,TRBV29-1
CASSLYRGRGSPLHF,TGTGCCAGCAGCTTGTATAGGGGAAGAGGTTCACCCCTCCACTTT,few,-,TRBJ1-6,TRBV5-6
CSVETSGFTDTQYF,TGCAGCGTCGAAACTAGCGGGTTTACAGATACGCAGTATTTT,-,TRBD2,TRBJ2-3,TRBV29-1
CATSREQDSGYEQYF,TGTGCCACCAGCAGAGAGCAAGACAGTGGCTACGAGCAGTACTTC,-,-,TRBJ2-7,TRBV15
CASDRDTSEQYF,TGTGCCAGCGATCGGGACACTTCCGAGCAGTACTTC,-,-,TRBJ2-7,TRBV7-8
CASSLAGGVEQYF,TGTGCCAGCAGCCTAGCGGGAGGGGTCGAGCAGTACTTC,-,TRBD2,TRBJ2-7,TRBV7-6
CAWSVRGGGEAFF,TGTGCCTGGAGTGTACGGGGGGGCGGTGAAGCTTTCTTT,-,-,TRBJ1-1,TRBV30
CAWSVLNRGNTEAFF,TGTGCCTGGAGTGTACTAAACAGGGGGAATACTGAAGCTTTCTTT,-,TRBD1,TRBJ1-1,TRBV30
CASSSSGGLNEQFF,TGTGCCAGCAGCTCTAGCGGGGGGCTGAATGAGCAGTTCTTC,once,TRBD2,TRBJ2-1,TRBV5-6
CASSPSGGYTEAFF,TGTGCCAGCAGTCCCTCAGGGGGGTACACTGAAGCTTTCTTT,-,TRBD1,TRBJ1-1,TRBV2
CASSLDENTEAFF,TGTGCCAGCAGCTTAGATGAGAACACTGAAGCTTTCTTT,-,-,TRBJ1-1,TRBV11-2
CASSLDRGVVNEQFF,TGTGCCAGCAGCCTCGACAGGGGGGTCGTCAATGAGCAGTTCTTC,-,TRBD1,TRBJ2-1,TRBV13